Listed below are T cell receptor beta chains from one sample, sequenced in a study of neurological immune-mediated disorders. In TCRdb, the 5' RACE reads were re-called with MiXCR into one record per CDR3 protein. Among 60,000 to 80,000 distinct CDR3 sequences listed, approximately 4.6% were seen once. Sequencing was done on a sample of PBMCs. These receptors came from a woman between 45 and 60 years old with multiple sclerosis. CDR3s include the opening cysteine and the closing phenylalanine or tryptophan. A D gene is named only where the DNA matches it firmly. Where a row states a size, it is once, few, many or the class of an expanded clone; other rows omit it.

cdr3_nt,cdr3_aa,v_call,j_call,d_call,clone_size
TGTGCCAGCAGCCAAGCGATGGACTTCTATGGCTACACCTTC,CASSQAMDFYGYTF,TRBV3-1,TRBJ1-2,.,many
TGTGCCAGCAGTGTTAGCGGGGGGGCCGGAGAGACCCAGTACTTC,CASSVSGGAGETQYF,TRBV28,TRBJ2-5,TRBD2,many
TGCAGTGCTAGAGGTAGCGGGGGTAGTGAGCAGTTCTTC,CSARGSGGSEQFF,TRBV20-1,TRBJ2-1,TRBD2,many
TGTGCCAGCAGTAAAACCTGGGACAGGGACATACAGGAAGCTTTCTTT,CASSKTWDRDIQEAFF,TRBV25-1,TRBJ1-1,TRBD1,many
TGTGCCAGTTCGCAGCGCAACACTGAAGCTTTCTTT,CASSQRNTEAFF,TRBV9,TRBJ1-1,.,many
TGTGCCAGCAGTTTATTCTACCACACAGATACGCAGTATTTT,CASSLFYHTDTQYF,TRBV27,TRBJ2-3,.,many
TGCGCCAGCAGCCACGGGGCCTCGAACACCGGGGAGCTGTTTTTT,CASSHGASNTGELFF,TRBV5-1,TRBJ2-2,.,.
TGTGCCAGCAGCTTAGCGAGTGGGGAGGGCTACGAGCAGTACTTC,CASSLASGEGYEQYF,TRBV7-2,TRBJ2-7,TRBD2,few
TGTGCCAGCAGTGAACTAGCGGGGGATATAGATACGCAGTATTTT,CASSELAGDIDTQYF,TRBV2,TRBJ2-3,TRBD2,many
TGCAGCGTTTTAGGGGGTGGGACAGGGGATGATGAGCAGTTCTTC,CSVLGGGTGDDEQFF,TRBV29-1,TRBJ2-1,TRBD1,many
TGCGCCAGCAGCTCTTTATCAGAGGAGACCCAGTACTTC,CASSSLSEETQYF,TRBV5-1,TRBJ2-5,.,many
TGTGCCAGCAGCCGTAGCGGTGGGAACACTGAAGCTTTCTTT,CASSRSGGNTEAFF,TRBV7-2,TRBJ1-1,.,.
TGTGCCAGCAGTTCAACAGGGGATCTTCCTTACAATGAGCAGTTCTTC,CASSSTGDLPYNEQFF,TRBV27,TRBJ2-1,TRBD1,many
TGCAGTGCTATTCCGGGACAGGGGTTACAGACCCAGTACTTC,CSAIPGQGLQTQYF,TRBV20-1,TRBJ2-5,TRBD1,many
TGCGCCAGCAGCTTGGACTCGACGAATGGCTACACCTTC,CASSLDSTNGYTF,TRBV5-1,TRBJ1-2,.,many
TGTGCCAGCAGATATACTAGCACCGGGGAGCTGTTTTTT,CASRYTSTGELFF,TRBV27,TRBJ2-2,.,few
TGCAGTGCGAGTGACCAGACCTACGAGCAGTACTTC,CSASDQTYEQYF,TRBV20-1,TRBJ2-7,.,few
TGTGCCAGCAGTTTACCTCCGGGACAGGGGGTGACTAGCACAGATACGCAGTATTTT,CASSLPPGQGVTSTDTQYF,TRBV27,TRBJ2-3,TRBD1,many
TGCGCCAGCAGCGAGGGCGCAGGGTTAACTGAAGCTTTCTTT,CASSEGAGLTEAFF,TRBV5-1,TRBJ1-1,.,many
TGCAGTGCTACTAAAATCGAGTATGGCTACACCTTC,CSATKIEYGYTF,TRBV20-1,TRBJ1-2,.,many
TGTGCCAGCAGCCAAGTAGATACGCAGTATTTT,CASSQVDTQYF,TRBV14,TRBJ2-3,.,many
TGTGCTAGCAGCCGATCGGACGGGCTCTACGAGCAGTACTTC,CASSRSDGLYEQYF,TRBV7-7,TRBJ2-7,.,.
TGCGCCAGCAGCGTTCCGGGACAGGGAATTAATGAGCAGTTCTTC,CASSVPGQGINEQFF,TRBV5-1,TRBJ2-1,TRBD1,many
TGCGCCAGCAGCTGGGGGGTTCGTCAAGACTATGGCTACACCTTC,CASSWGVRQDYGYTF,TRBV5-1,TRBJ1-2,.,many
TGTGCCAGCAGCTTTCTAGCGAGCTCCTACGAGCAGTACTTC,CASSFLASSYEQYF,TRBV11-3,TRBJ2-7,.,once
TGTGCCACCTTAGGACAGGGGGCGCGGGAGACCCAGTACTTC,CATLGQGARETQYF,TRBV10-3,TRBJ2-5,TRBD1,many
TGCGCCAGCAGCCAAACTCAGGGGAACACTGAAGCTTTCTTT,CASSQTQGNTEAFF,TRBV4-1,TRBJ1-1,.,many
TGTGCCAGCAGTTTGGGGCCTTACAATGAGCAGTTCTTC,CASSLGPYNEQFF,TRBV12-3/TRBV12-4,TRBJ2-1,.,many
TGCAGTGCCCAGCATCTAACACCGGGAGGAGGGTATGAGCAGTTCTTC,CSAQHLTPGGGYEQFF,TRBV20-1,TRBJ2-1,TRBD2,many
TGCAGCGTGTCGGGGCTGGATGAGCAGTTCTTC,CSVSGLDEQFF,TRBV29-1,TRBJ2-1,.,many
TGCAGTGCTACCCCAATCGGGGAGCTGTTTTTT,CSATPIGELFF,TRBV20-1,TRBJ2-2,.,many
TGCAGTGCCGGGACCCCAGGTCCGGCTGAGCAGTTCTTC,CSAGTPGPAEQFF,TRBV20-1,TRBJ2-1,.,many
TGCGCCAGCAGCTTTGAGGGGGTTACGGAGACCCAGTACTTC,CASSFEGVTETQYF,TRBV5-1,TRBJ2-5,.,many
TGCGCCAGCAGCCAAGTACAGGTTAACACTGAAGCTTTCTTT,CASSQVQVNTEAFF,TRBV5-1,TRBJ1-1,.,many
TGTGCCAGCAGTTATGAGTCCGGCAATGGCTACACCTTC,CASSYESGNGYTF,TRBV12-3/TRBV12-4,TRBJ1-2,.,.
TGTGCCAGCATGGGGAAGGGCAATCAGCCCCAGCATTTT,CASMGKGNQPQHF,TRBV28,TRBJ1-5,.,few